This passage covers 5 T cell receptor beta chains from one sample sequenced in a study of blood T cell repertoires in COVID-19. Clones were sequenced by immunoSEQ multiplex PCR, and TCRdb holds only the in-frame ones, with some missing. The data hold about 160,000 clones, with roughly four fifths observed a single time. Sequencing input: peripheral blood. These receptors were obtained from a human donor in a cohort sampled during active COVID-19.

This chain joins TRBV24-1 and TRBJ1-1; possibly TRBD1 for D (6 bases). The V gene's germline CDR1 is KGHDR and CDR2 SFDVKD. With 3 bases removed from V and 4 bases from J, the gap between germline ends came to 11 bases. The CDR3 totals 14 residues. CDR3 protein: CATSDATGFTEAFF. CDR3 bases: TGTGCCACCAGTGATGCCACAGGGTTCACTGAAGCTTTCTTT.

This chain connects TRBV7-8 to TRBJ1-5; D not resolved. Germline loops: CDR1 SGHVS, CDR2 FQNEAQ. V was pared by 5 bases and J by 5 bases, with 16 bases between. This CDR3 has 15 amino acids. The CDR3 reads CASSPPGRVDQPQHF. The CDR3 DNA sequence: TGTGCCAGCAGCCCGCCCGGGAGGGTGGATCAGCCCCAGCATTTT. The variable domain in full, completed from reference TRBV7-8 and TRBJ1-5, reads GAGVSQSPRYKVAKRGQDVALRCDPISGHVSLFWYQQALGQGPEFLTYFQNEAQLDKSGLPSDRFFAERPEGSVSTLKIQRTQQEDSAVYLCASSPPGRVDQPQHFGDGTRLSIL.

The chain carries TRBV6-5 and TRBJ1-6, with TRBD1 identical over 8 bases. Germline V gene sequence: CDR1 MNHEY, CDR2 SVGAGI. J lost 9 bases, V lost 4 bases, and 8 bases had no gene match. The CDR3 has 15 residues. The CDR3 DNA is TGTGCCAGCAGTTCTTTAGACAGGGGTGGTTCACCCCTCCACTTT. It encodes CASSSLDRGGSPLHF.

J is TRBJ2-1 and V is TRBV4-3; 9 bases map to TRBD2. Trimming at V came to 0 bases and at J to 11 bases, leaving 8 bases not matched to a gene. The CDR3 spans 15 residues. The V gene's germline CDR1 is LGHNA and CDR2 YSLEER. Here the CDR3 DNA reads TGCGCCAGCAGCCAAGATGGCCTGGGACTAGCCCAGCAGTTCTTC. Translation gives CASSQDGLGLAQQFF.

This sequence joins TRBV30 and TRBJ2-7; 7 positions match TRBD1. This CDR3 contains 14 residues. The V segment lost 2 bases and the J segment 2 bases; nucleotides outside the gene matches: 6. Germline CDR1 is GTSNPN and CDR2 is SVGIG (reference sequence). CDR3 protein: CAWSRAGGTYEQYF. For the CDR3, the DNA is TGTGCCTGGAGTCGGGCAGGGGGTACCTACGAGCAGTACTTC.